What follows is one T cell receptor beta chain and its context. Its antigen is unknown. The input lacks base qualities; no much larger clone sits a single base away. The sample is drawn from a study of CD8 T cells in Susac syndrome (dated by TCRdb to between 2017 and 2020). As for the study more broadly: Repertoire sequencing was used to test whether CD8+ T cell activation and differentiation in Susac syndrome was antigen driven. Overall results and qualifications from the work: The study acknowledged that relatively few individuals were included in the TCR sequencing and HLA analysis.

The germline V and J ends show losses of 5 bases and 3 bases respectively, and no gene match explains 5 bases of the junction. The CDR1 and CDR2 encoded by the germline V gene are SGHNT and YENEEA. CDR3 length: 15 amino acids, cysteine to phenylalanine. The sequence is cut down to CDR3 DNA, 45 bases in frame from base 1. High-throughput TCR beta sequencing profiled peripheral blood CD8+ and CD4+ T cells from healthy donors, Susac syndrome patients and multiple sclerosis patients. Healthy donors were included as age- and sex-matched controls. Bulk CD8+ and CD4+ T cells were purified magnetically by negative isolation, whereas CD8+ TEMRA cells were enriched by FACS. Blood was collected in EDTA tubes and processed within 24 hours, with PBMCs isolated through density gradient centrifugation. PBMCs intended for TCR sequencing were cryopreserved in liquid nitrogen and thawed later in a water bath at 37 degrees C. The sorted or isolated CD4+, CD8+ and CD8+ TEMRA cells had a purity of 90% or higher.

RNA was extracted using the RNeasy kit, and roughly 0.45 to 1 microgram was reverse transcribed with random hexamers. The immunoSEQ multiplex PCR assay, covering 54 Vbeta and 13 Jbeta segments, was used to amplify TCR beta CDR3 regions. PCR amplification bias was corrected using a synthetic template baseline for primer optimization and computational correction. The study's own analysis went as follows. Reads were annotated to V, D and J genes according to IMGT and were analyzed with immunoSEQ Analyzer, with only productive sequences retained. To calculate clonality, Shannon entropy was normalized by log2 of the number of productive unique sequences and then subtracted from one. For each patient and control, public and private clones were evaluated within the 100 most prevalent clones. Clones were defined as Susac-specific when absent from the healthy and MS cohorts, from fewer than 1,200 published viral clones and from other ImmuneACCESS disease sequences. TCRdb cleaned the public reads at Q25 with fastp, built clones with MiXCR and kept in-frame beta chains. When rows share a CDR3 protein, they turn into one entry using the most common DNA and genes. For this entry, the V and J calls and clone size follow TCRdb and not the study's own pipeline. The sample profile shows around 140,000 distinct CDR3 sequences; around 94% of them were found once. The ten largest make up 0.07% to 0.1% of the sample.

The rearranged segments are TRBV11-3 and TRBJ2-1, and 9 junction bases match TRBD1. The material sequenced was CD4+ T cells from PBMCs. This receptor was obtained from a human donor in good health. The CDR3 amino acid sequence is: CASSRTGGNYNEQFF. The nucleotide sequence reads TGTGCCAGCAGCAGAACAGGGGGCAACTACAATGAGCAGTTCTTC.